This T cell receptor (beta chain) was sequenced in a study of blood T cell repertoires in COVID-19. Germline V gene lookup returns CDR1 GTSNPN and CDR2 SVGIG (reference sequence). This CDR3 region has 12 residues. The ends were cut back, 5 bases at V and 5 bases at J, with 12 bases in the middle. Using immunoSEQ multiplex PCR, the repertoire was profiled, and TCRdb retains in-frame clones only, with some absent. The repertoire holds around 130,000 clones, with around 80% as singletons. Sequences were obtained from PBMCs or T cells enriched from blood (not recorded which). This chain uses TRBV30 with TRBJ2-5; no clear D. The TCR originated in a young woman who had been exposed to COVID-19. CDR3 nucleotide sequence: TGTGCCTGGTCGCCGGGTTCGGAGACCCAGTACTTC. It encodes CAWSPGSETQYF.